Listed below are T cell receptor beta chains from one sample, sequenced in a study of shared clonotypes between healthy human individuals. TCRdb's table, derived via immunoSEQ multiplex PCR, lists solely in-frame clones and lacks some. The sample records 300,000 to 350,000 clones, roughly 70% being singletons. The specimen was memory CD4+ T cells sorted from blood. The receptors stem from a man aged 25-45 years in good health. The CDR3 runs from the conserved cysteine through the conserved F or W. Fields, in order: J gene, CDR3 length, V gene, D gene, clone size, CDR3 DNA, CDR3 protein. D genes are given only for firm matches. Clone size is stated in some rows and not others, as once, few, many or a class when expanded.

>TRBJ2-2|12|TRBV5-5|NA|few
TGTGCCAGCAGCATATACACCGGGGAGCTGTTTTTT
CASSIYTGELFF
>TRBJ2-1|17|TRBV7-2|NA|NA
TGTGCCAGCAGCTTGGGTCTCACCAGGGGCCTAGGCGGTGAGCAGTTCTTC
CASSLGLTRGLGGEQFF
>TRBJ1-4|16|TRBV6-5|TRBD1|NA
TGTGCCAGCAGTTACGGAGGACAGGGTAGAAGTGAAAAAATGTTTTTT
CASSYGGQGRSEKMFF
>TRBJ2-5|13|TRBV11-2|NA|NA
TGTGCCAGCAGCTTGGGACTTCAAGAGACCCAGTACTTC
CASSLGLQETQYF
>TRBJ1-5|20|TRBV10-1|TRBD1|NA
TGCGCCAGCCTCGACTCGGCCCGGACAGGGGGCGTGTTTCACAATCAGCCCCAGCATTTT
CASLDSARTGGVFHNQPQHF
>TRBJ1-1|13|TRBV18|NA|few
TGTGCCAGCTCAGGGCAGGCGAACACTGAAGCTTTCTTT
CASSGQANTEAFF
>TRBJ2-1|13|TRBV15|NA|many
TGTGCCACCAGCAGAGATCAGGGGAATGAGCAGTTCTTC
CATSRDQGNEQFF
>TRBJ2-3|15|TRBV15|TRBD2|once
TGTGCCACCAGCAGAGGACTAGCGGGGACAGATACGCAGTATTTT
CATSRGLAGTDTQYF
>TRBJ2-7|13|TRBV11-2|NA|many
TGTGCCAGCAGCTTAGTCGGGCAGAACGAGCAGTACTTC
CASSLVGQNEQYF
>TRBJ2-2|15|TRBV2|TRBD1|NA
TGTGCCAGCAGGATGACAGGGTTAGACACCGGGGAGCTGTTTTTT
CASRMTGLDTGELFF
>TRBJ2-5|14|TRBV4-3|NA|NA
TGCGCCAGCAGCCAAGTGGTTAGGGAAGAGACCCAGTACTTC
CASSQVVREETQYF
>TRBJ2-3|13|TRBV5-1|TRBD2|NA
TGCGCCAGCCGGGACTACGGTCCAGATACGCAGTATTTT
CASRDYGPDTQYF
>TRBJ1-2|14|TRBV6-1|NA|NA
TGTGCCAGCATCACAACGGCAAGGAACTATGGCTACACCTTC
CASITTARNYGYTF
>TRBJ1-5|16|TRBV19|TRBD1|NA
TGTGCCAGTATGGACAGGGGGCGATTGAGCAATCAGCCCCAGCATTTT
CASMDRGRLSNQPQHF
>TRBJ2-2|13|TRBV7-3|NA|NA
TGTGCCAGCAGCTTGAAGCGGACCGGGGAGCTGTTTTTT
CASSLKRTGELFF
>TRBJ2-7|15|TRBV9|TRBD2|many
TGTGCCAGCAGCGTAAGTGCTAGCGGGAGTTCCGAGCAGTACTTC
CASSVSASGSSEQYF
>TRBJ2-1|14|TRBV9|NA|NA
TGTGCCAGCAGCGTAACCAGGGGCAACGATGAGCAGTTCTTC
CASSVTRGNDEQFF
>TRBJ2-3|14|TRBV13|TRBD1|NA
TGTGCCAGCAGCTTAAGTCTAGACAGGGGAACGCAGTATTTT
CASSLSLDRGTQYF
>TRBJ2-3|15|TRBV4-1|NA|NA
TGCGCCAGCAGCCGGTATGTCACTAGCACAGATACGCAGTATTTT
CASSRYVTSTDTQYF
>TRBJ1-4|16|TRBV7-9|NA|NA
TGTGCCAGCAGCTTAACCCACGGGGGGCTGAATGAAAAACTGTTTTTT
CASSLTHGGLNEKLFF
>TRBJ2-1|14|TRBV4-2|TRBD1|NA
TGTGCCAGCAGCCAGGACAGGGGGCGCAATGAGCAGTTCTTC
CASSQDRGRNEQFF
>TRBJ2-1|14|TRBV19|TRBD2|NA
TGTGCCAGTAGTATAGTCCGCGGGAGCTATGAGCAGTTCTTC
CASSIVRGSYEQFF
>TRBJ1-5|15|TRBV28|NA|NA
TGTGCCAGCAGTTTCCCCAGGGGCGGGGGACAGCCCCAGCATTTT
CASSFPRGGGQPQHF
>TRBJ2-1|13|TRBV30|NA|NA
TGTGCCTGGAATCCTGGCTCCTACAATGAGCAGTTCTTC
CAWNPGSYNEQFF
>TRBJ1-5|14|TRBV5-1|NA|NA
TGCGCCAGCAGCCTAGGGGACGGCAATCAGCCCCAGCATTTT
CASSLGDGNQPQHF
>TRBJ2-3|16|TRBV29-1|TRBD2|NA
TGCAGCGTTGGCGGACTAGCGGGACAGCTCACAGATACGCAGTATTTT
CSVGGLAGQLTDTQYF
>TRBJ2-7|13|TRBV7-2|NA|NA
TGTGCCAGCAGCTTAGCCCGGACTGGTGAGCAGTACTTC
CASSLARTGEQYF
>TRBJ2-1|15|TRBV4-1|NA|NA
TGCGCCAGCAGCCAATCTCAGGACTCCTACAATGAGCAGTTCTTC
CASSQSQDSYNEQFF
>TRBJ2-3|14|TRBV29-1|TRBD2|once
TGCAGCGTACGGGCGGGAGTAGGCACAGATACGCAGTATTTT
CSVRAGVGTDTQYF
>TRBJ1-2|14|TRBV10-2|NA|few
TGCGCCACTTCCGCTTACAGCGATAACTATGGCTACACCTTC
CATSAYSDNYGYTF
>TRBJ2-4|14|TRBV18|NA|NA
TGTGCCAGCTCACCACTTACAGGAGAAAACATTCAGTACTTC
CASSPLTGENIQYF
>TRBJ2-4|16|TRBV5-1|TRBD2|NA
TGCGCCAGCAGCTTTTCTTTGAGCCAGAGCGGGGACATTCAGTACTTC
CASSFSLSQSGDIQYF